These 18 T cell receptor beta chains were all obtained from the same sample, sequenced in a study of cytotoxic CD8 clonotypes in ibrutinib-treated CLL. The assay was immunoSEQ multiplex PCR, and TCRdb's table has in-frame clones only and misses some. The sample yields approximately 300,000 clones, around four fifths seen once. The source was PBMCs, collected before ibrutinib treatment. The receptors here all came from a human donor with chronic lymphocytic leukemia.

The gene calls are TRBV7-6 and TRBJ2-1; 9 nucleotides match TRBD2. Unmatched junction bases numbered 7, after V lost 4 bases and J lost 9 bases. This CDR3 is 14 amino acids long. Germline V lookup: CDR1 SGHVS, CDR2 FNYEAQ. CDR3 DNA sequence: TGTGCCAGCAGCTCTGGGACTAGCAGGCTTGAGCAGTTCTTC. It encodes CASSSGTSRLEQFF.

The rearrangement joins TRBV4-1 to TRBJ2-7; 8 bases are shared with TRBD2. The CDR3 loop spans 15 amino acids. Trimming removed 4 bases from V and 1 base from J; junction bases left unmatched: 6. The germline V gene has CDR1 MGHRA and CDR2 YSYEKL. The CDR3 DNA reads TGCGCCAGCAGCCCGAGCGGGGGCCTATCCTACGAGCAGTACTTC. Its translation is CASSPSGGLSYEQYF.

The chain employs TRBV10-3 and TRBJ2-1; D is ambiguous. Germline values: CDR1 ENHRY, CDR2 SYGVKD. The CDR3 is 14 amino acids. V lost 6 bases and J lost 3, with 12 bases in between. The chain's CDR3 is CAIRPGTVYNEQFF. CDR3 sequence (DNA): TGTGCCATCAGACCCGGAACAGTCTACAATGAGCAGTTCTTC.

This rearrangement joins TRBV5-8 to TRBJ2-5, with a tentative D call TRBD1 (6 bases). The V gene's germline CDR1 is SGHTS and CDR2 YDEGEE. The CDR3 totals 15 residues. V lost 0 bases and J 0 bases, leaving 9 bases between the germline ends. The CDR3 protein is CASSLGGTYQETQYF. The CDR3 coding sequence is TGTGCCAGCAGCTTGGGGGGGACATACCAAGAGACCCAGTACTTC.

This clone was picked up a small number of times. V is TRBV13 and J is TRBJ2-3; perhaps TRBD2 as D (6 bases). The germline V gene has CDR1 PRHDT and CDR2 FYEKMQ (reference sequence). This CDR3 spans 15 amino acids. Between the trimmed V and J ends, which lost 6 bases and 2 bases, there was a span of 15 bases. The CDR3 reads CASSTNSGHTDTQYF. The DNA of the CDR3 is TGTGCCAGCAGTACTAATAGCGGACACACAGATACGCAGTATTTT.

This clone was recorded a few times. The V and J genes are TRBV9 and TRBJ2-7; D not resolved. Germline V gives CDR1 SGDLS, CDR2 YYNGEE. Trimming removed 0 bases at V and 7 bases at J, with 11 bases between. This CDR3 region has 13 residues. The CDR3 coding sequence is TGTGCCAGCAGCGTAGAATCGGGCCGGGAGCAGTACTTC. Translated, it gives CASSVESGREQYF. The variable domain in full, completed from reference TRBV9 and TRBJ2-7, reads DSGVTQTPKHLITATGQRVTLRCSPRSGDLSVYWYQQSLDQGLQFLIQYYNGEERAKGNILERFSAQQFPDLHSELNLSSLELGDSALYFCASSVESGREQYFGPGTRLTVT.

The rearrangement uses TRBV4-3 and TRBJ2-1; 10 nucleotides line up with TRBD2. This CDR3 region has 15 residues. Germline CDR1 LGHNA, CDR2 YSLEER. With 5 bases clipped from V and 8 bases from J, the junction kept 9 bases outside the gene matches. In nucleotides, the CDR3 is TGCGCCAGCAGCACAGCGGGAGGGCCTTGGGATGAGCAGTTCTTC. This gives the protein CASSTAGGPWDEQFF.

The count of this clone is one. The chain joins TRBV6-5 to TRBJ1-2; 9 bases are a match to TRBD1. Per the germline V gene, CDR1 is MNHEY and CDR2 is SVGAGI. This CDR3 comprises 14 residues. V lost 5 bases, J lost 1 base, and 2 bases stayed unmatched. The CDR3 sequence is CASSQTGGNYGYTF. The CDR3 DNA reads TGTGCCAGCAGTCAGACAGGGGGTAACTATGGCTACACCTTC.

The chain has TRBV5-1 and TRBJ2-2; the D gene could be TRBD1 or TRBD2 (5 bases each). The CDR3 contains 16 residues. Between the trimmed V and J ends, which lost 0 bases and 4 bases, there was a span of 13 bases. Germline V gives CDR1 SGHRS, CDR2 YFSETQ. This CDR3 reads CASSLDGRGVTGELFF. Written as DNA, the CDR3 is TGCGCCAGCAGCTTGGATGGTAGGGGAGTCACCGGGGAGCTGTTTTTT.

The genes are TRBV6-5 and TRBJ1-5; D not resolved. The CDR3 loop spans 14 amino acids. The germline gives CDR1 MNHEY, CDR2 SVGAGI. Trimming left V 7 bases short and J 0 bases short, with 10 bases between. This CDR3 is CASNRLYSNQPQHF. In DNA form, the CDR3 reads TGTGCCAGCAACAGACTCTATAGCAATCAGCCCCAGCATTTT.

J is TRBJ2-5 and V is TRBV20-1, with D hard to call. CDR1 is DFQATT, CDR2 SNEGSKA, per germline (reference sequence). CDR3 length equals 9 residues. The V and J ends lost 4 bases and 3 bases respectively, with 0 bases between them. CDR3 nucleotides: TGCAGTGCTAAAGAGACCCAGTACTTC. It yields the protein CSAKETQYF.

The rearrangement joins TRBV18 to TRBJ2-1; D might be TRBD2 (6 bases). The V gene's germline CDR1 is KGHSH and CDR2 LQKENI. The CDR3 is 15 amino acids. Trimming took off 4 bases at V and 8 bases at J, with 18 bases between the two ends. The chain's CDR3 is CASSLAGTGKDEQFF. The DNA for the CDR3 is TGTGCCAGCTCACTGGCCGGGACTGGCAAGGATGAGCAGTTCTTC.

The chain employs TRBV9 and TRBJ2-5; 8 bases map to TRBD2. The CDR3 contains 14 residues. The V and J ends lost 4 bases and 3 bases, in that order; junction bases with no gene match: 5. Germline assignment: CDR1 SGDLS and CDR2 YYNGEE. The CDR3 DNA is TGTGCCAGCAGCATTAGCGGGGCGAAAGAGACCCAGTACTTC. Translated, it gives CASSISGAKETQYF.

This chain joins TRBV19 and TRBJ2-7; 15 bases align to TRBD2. This CDR3 has 15 residues. From germline, CDR1 is LNHDA and CDR2 SQIVND (reference sequence). The J segment lost 7 bases and the V segment lost 4 bases, leaving 5 bases of the junction unmatched. The CDR3, as DNA: TGTGCCAGTAGTAGAGACGGGACTAGCGGGAGGGAGCAGTACTTC. Translated: CASSRDGTSGREQYF.

The J gene is TRBJ1-3, the V gene TRBV19; possible D gene TRBD1, 5 bases. V was cut by 7 bases and J by 2 bases, with 18 bases left in between. The germline gives CDR1 LNHDA, CDR2 SQIVND (reference sequence). The CDR3 totals 16 residues. CDR3 residues: CASTSRRGSTGNTIYF. CDR3 DNA sequence: TGTGCCAGTACCTCGCGGCGGGGCAGCACTGGAAACACCATATATTTT.

The rearrangement uses TRBV4-1 and TRBJ1-5, with TRBD1 as a possible D gene (6 bases). The CDR3 has 16 residues. The germline gives CDR1 MGHRA, CDR2 YSYEKL. V lost 4 bases and J lost 4, with 17 bases in between. The chain's CDR3 is CASSPPRGESNQPQHF. The DNA for the CDR3 is TGCGCCAGCAGCCCCCCGAGGGGGGAATCAAATCAGCCCCAGCATTTT.

V usage is TRBV5-1 and J usage is TRBJ2-1; the match to TRBD2 covers 12 bases. This CDR3 spans 16 amino acids. Germline V gene lookup returns CDR1 SGHRS and CDR2 YFSETQ. V lost 5 bases to trimming and J lost 2 bases; unmatched junction nucleotides: 5. The CDR3, as DNA: TGCGCCAGCAGACCACTAGCGGGAGGCCCCTACAATGAGCAGTTCTTC. Its translation: CASRPLAGGPYNEQFF. Full variable domain (missing parts from reference TRBV5-1 and TRBJ2-1): KAGVTQTPRYLIKTRGQQVTLSCSPISGHRSVSWYQQTPGQGLQFLFEYFSETQRNKGNFPGRFSGRQFSNSRSEMNVSTLELGDSALYLCASRPLAGGPYNEQFFGPGTRLTVL.

This clone was counted a single time. The gene calls are TRBV30 and TRBJ2-5; D is perhaps TRBD1 (6 bases). This CDR3 is 13 amino acids long. Germline CDR1 and CDR2: GTSNPN and SVGIG (reference sequence). Trimming shortened V by 3 bases and J by 5 bases, and 13 bases separated the two germline ends. The CDR3 DNA sequence: TGTGCCTGGAGCGGAGGACAGTGGGAGACCCAGTACTTC. Protein: CAWSGGQWETQYF.